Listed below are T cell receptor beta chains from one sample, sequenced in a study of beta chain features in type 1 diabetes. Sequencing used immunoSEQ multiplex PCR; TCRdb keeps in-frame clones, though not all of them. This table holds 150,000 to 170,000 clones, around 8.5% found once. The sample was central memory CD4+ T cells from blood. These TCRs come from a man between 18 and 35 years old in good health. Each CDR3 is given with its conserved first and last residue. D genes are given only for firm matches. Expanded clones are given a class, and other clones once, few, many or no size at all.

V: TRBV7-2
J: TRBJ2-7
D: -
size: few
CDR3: CASSLTVRTLPYEQYF

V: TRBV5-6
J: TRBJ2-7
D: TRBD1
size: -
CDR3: CASSIPPGQGVYEQYF

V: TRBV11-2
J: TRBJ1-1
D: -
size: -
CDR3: CASRKPGQMNTEAFF

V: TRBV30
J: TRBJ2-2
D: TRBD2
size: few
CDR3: CAWGTSGSFGELFF

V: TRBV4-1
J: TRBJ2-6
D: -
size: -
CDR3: CASSPAYRSGANVLTF

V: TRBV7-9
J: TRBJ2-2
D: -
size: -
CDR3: CASSLAGPNTGELFF

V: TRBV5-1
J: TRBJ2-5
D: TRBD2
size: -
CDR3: CASTRTSGSGETQYF

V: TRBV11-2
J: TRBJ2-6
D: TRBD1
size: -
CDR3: CASSSMSRGGANVLTF

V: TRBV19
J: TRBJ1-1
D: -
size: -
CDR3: CASSILDPGGTEAFF

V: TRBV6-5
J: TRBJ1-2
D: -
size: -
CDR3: CASSPRGVGNYGYTF

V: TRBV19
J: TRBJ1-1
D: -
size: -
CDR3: CASSTDKNTEAFF

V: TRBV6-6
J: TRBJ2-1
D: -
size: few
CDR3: CASSYAVSSYNEQFF

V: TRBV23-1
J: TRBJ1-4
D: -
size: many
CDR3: CASIEGGGEKLFF

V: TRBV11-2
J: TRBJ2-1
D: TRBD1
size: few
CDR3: CASSLEWGTGGYNEQFF

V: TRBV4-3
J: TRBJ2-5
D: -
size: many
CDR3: CASSQYEQETQYF

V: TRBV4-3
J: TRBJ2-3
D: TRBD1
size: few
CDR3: CASSWDRGTDTQYF

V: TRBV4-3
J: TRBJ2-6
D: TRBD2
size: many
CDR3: CASSQDGGAGANVLTF

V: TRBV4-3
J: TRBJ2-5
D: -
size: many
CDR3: CASSQVRWETQYF

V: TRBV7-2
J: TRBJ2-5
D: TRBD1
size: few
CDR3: CASSPGGESQETQYF

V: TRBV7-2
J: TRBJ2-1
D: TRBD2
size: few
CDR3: CASSLVVLAGGYNEQFF

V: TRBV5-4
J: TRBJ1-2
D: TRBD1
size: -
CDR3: CASSRGQVFYGYTF

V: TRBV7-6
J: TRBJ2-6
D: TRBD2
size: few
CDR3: CASSHQRSSGRSGANVLTF

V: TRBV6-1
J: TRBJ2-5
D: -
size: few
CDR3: CASSEGQRETQYF

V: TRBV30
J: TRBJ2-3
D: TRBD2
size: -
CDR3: CAWSRLAGTDTQYF

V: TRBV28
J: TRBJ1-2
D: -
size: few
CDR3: CASSLGGTGYTF